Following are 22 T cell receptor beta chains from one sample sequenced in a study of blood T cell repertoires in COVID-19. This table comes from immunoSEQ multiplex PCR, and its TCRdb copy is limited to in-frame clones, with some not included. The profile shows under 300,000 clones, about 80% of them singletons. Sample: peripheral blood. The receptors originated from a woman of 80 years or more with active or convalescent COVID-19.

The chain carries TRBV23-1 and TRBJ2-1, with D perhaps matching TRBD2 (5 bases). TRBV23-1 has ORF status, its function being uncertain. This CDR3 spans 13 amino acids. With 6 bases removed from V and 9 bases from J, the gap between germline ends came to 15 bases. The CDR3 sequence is CASSLGGLGEQFF. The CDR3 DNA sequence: TGCGCCAGCAGCCTTGGCGGGTTGGGTGAGCAGTTCTTC.

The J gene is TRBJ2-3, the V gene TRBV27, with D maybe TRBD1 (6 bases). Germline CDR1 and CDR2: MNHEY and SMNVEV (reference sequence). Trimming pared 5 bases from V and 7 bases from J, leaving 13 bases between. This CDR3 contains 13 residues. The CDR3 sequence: CASSLARGHTQYF. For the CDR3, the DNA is TGTGCCAGCAGTCTGGCCAGGGGACATACGCAGTATTTT.

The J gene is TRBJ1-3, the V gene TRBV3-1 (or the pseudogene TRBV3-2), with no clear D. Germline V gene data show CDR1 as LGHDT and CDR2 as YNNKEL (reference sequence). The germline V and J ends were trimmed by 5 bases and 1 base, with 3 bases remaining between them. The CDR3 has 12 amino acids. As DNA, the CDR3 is TGTGCCAGCAGCATATCTGGAAACACCATATATTTT. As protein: CASSISGNTIYF.

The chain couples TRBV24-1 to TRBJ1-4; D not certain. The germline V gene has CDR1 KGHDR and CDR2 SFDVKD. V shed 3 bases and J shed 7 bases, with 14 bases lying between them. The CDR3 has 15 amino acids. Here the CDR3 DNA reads TGTGCCACCAGTGATCCGGGAGTAGTAGGTGAAAAACTGTTTTTT. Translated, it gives CATSDPGVVGEKLFF.

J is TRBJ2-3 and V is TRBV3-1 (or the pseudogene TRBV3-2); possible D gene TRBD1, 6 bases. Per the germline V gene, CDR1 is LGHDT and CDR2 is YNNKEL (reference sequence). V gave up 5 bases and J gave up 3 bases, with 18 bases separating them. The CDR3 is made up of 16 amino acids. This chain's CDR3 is CASSTHRDIRTDTQYF. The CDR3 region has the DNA TGTGCCAGCAGCACCCACCGGGACATACGGACAGATACGCAGTATTTT.

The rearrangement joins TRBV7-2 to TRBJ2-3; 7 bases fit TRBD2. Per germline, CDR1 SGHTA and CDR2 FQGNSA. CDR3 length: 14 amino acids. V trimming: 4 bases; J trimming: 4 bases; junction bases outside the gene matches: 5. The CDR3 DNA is TGTGCCAGCAGCTCGAGTCTAGCGGCAGATACGCAGTATTTT. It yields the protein CASSSSLAADTQYF.

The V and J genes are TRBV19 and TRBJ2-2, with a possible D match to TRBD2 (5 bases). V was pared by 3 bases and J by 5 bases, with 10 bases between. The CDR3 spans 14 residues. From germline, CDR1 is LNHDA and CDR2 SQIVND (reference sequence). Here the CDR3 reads CASSISRTTGELFF. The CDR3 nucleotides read TGTGCCAGTAGTATTTCGAGGACTACCGGGGAGCTGTTTTTT.

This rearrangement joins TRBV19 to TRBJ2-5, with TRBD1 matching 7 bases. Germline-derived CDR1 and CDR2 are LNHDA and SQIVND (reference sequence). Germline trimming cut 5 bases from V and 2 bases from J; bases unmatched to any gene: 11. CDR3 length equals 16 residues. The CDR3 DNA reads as TGTGCCAGTAGTGAAACTCCGGGACAGAGTCAAGAGACCCAGTACTTC. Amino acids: CASSETPGQSQETQYF.

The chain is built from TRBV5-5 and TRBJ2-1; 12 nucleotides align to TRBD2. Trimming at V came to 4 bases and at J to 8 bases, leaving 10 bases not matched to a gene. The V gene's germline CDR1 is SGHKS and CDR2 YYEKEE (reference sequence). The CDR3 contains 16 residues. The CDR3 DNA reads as TGTGCCAGCAGCAGCGGGAGGACTAGCGGGATGGATGAGCAGTTCTTC. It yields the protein CASSSGRTSGMDEQFF.

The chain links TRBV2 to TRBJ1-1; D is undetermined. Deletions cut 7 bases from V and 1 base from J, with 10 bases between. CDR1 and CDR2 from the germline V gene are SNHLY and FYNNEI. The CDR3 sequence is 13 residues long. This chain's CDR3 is CASNLGRNTEAFF. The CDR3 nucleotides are TGTGCCAGCAATTTGGGCAGGAACACTGAAGCTTTCTTT.

CDR3 amino acids: CASKPGHVNEKLFF. In DNA, the CDR3 is TGTGCCAGCAAGCCGGGACACGTCAATGAAAAACTGTTTTTT. The rearrangement links TRBV6-5 to TRBJ1-4, with a possible D match to TRBD1 (6 bases). The CDR3 covers 14 residues. V was trimmed by 7 bases and J by 5 bases, leaving 14 bases between them. Germline loops: CDR1 MNHEY, CDR2 SVGAGI.

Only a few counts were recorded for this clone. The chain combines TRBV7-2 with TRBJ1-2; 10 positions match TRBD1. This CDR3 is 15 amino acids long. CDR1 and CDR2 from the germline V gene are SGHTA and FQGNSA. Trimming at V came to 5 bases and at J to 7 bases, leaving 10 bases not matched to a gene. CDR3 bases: TGTGCCAGCAGCCCCCAGACAGGGGGCGCGGGTGGCTACACCTTC. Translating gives CASSPQTGGAGGYTF.

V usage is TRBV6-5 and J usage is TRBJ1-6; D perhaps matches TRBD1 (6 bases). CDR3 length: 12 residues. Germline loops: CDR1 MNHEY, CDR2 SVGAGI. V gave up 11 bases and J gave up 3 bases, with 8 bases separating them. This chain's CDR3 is CAGQNYNSPLHF. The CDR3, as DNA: TGTGCCGGACAGAACTATAATTCACCCCTCCACTTT.

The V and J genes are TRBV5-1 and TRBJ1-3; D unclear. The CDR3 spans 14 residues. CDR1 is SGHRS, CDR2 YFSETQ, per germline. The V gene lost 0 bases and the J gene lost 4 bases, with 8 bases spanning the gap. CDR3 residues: CASSLAGRGNTIYF. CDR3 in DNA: TGCGCCAGCAGCTTGGCGGGTCGAGGAAACACCATATATTTT.

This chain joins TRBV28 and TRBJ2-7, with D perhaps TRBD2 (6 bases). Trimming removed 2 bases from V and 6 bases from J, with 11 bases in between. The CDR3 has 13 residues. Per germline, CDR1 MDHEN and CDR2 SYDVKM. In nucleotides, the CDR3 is TGTGCCAGCAGTTTAGCTGGGGGAGGCGAGCAGTACTTC. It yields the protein CASSLAGGGEQYF.

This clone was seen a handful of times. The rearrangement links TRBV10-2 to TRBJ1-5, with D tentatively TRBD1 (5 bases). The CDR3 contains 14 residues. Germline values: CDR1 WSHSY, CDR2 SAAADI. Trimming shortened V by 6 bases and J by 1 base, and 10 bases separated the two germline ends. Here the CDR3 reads CASRTRGSNQPQHF. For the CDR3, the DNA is TGCGCCAGCAGGACCCGGGGGAGCAATCAGCCCCAGCATTTT.

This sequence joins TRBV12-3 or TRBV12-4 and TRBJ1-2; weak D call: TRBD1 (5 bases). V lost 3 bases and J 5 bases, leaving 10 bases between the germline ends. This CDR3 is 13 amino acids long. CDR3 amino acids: CASSLQGSYGYTF. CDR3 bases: TGTGCCAGCAGTTTGCAGGGATCGTATGGCTACACCTTC.

The CDR3 DNA reads as TGTGCCAGCAGTTCCGGGACTAGCACAGAAGAGACCCAGTACTTC. It encodes CASSSGTSTEETQYF. The chain is built from TRBV2 and TRBJ2-5, with 9 bases fitting TRBD2. V lost 5 bases, J lost 3 bases, and 7 bases stayed unmatched. The CDR3 covers 15 residues. CDR1 and CDR2 from the germline V gene are SNHLY and FYNNEI.

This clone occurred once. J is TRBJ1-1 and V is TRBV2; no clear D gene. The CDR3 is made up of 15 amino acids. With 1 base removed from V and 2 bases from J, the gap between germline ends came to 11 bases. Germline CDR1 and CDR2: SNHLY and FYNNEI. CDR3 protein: CASSEGGGRNTEAFF. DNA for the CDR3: TGTGCCAGCAGTGAAGGTGGAGGGAGAAACACTGAAGCTTTCTTT.

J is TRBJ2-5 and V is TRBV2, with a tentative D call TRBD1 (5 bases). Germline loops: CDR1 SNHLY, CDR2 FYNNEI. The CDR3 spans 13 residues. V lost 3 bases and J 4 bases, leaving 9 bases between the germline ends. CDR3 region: CASSDRGTETQYF. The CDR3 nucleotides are TGTGCCAGCAGTGATAGGGGAACAGAGACCCAGTACTTC. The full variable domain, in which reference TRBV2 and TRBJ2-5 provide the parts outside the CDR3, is EPEVTQTPSHQVTQMGQEVILRCVPISNHLYFYWYRQILGQKVEFLVSFYNNEISEKSEIFDDQFSVERPDGSNFTLKIRSTKLEDSAMYFCASSDRGTETQYFGPGTRLLVL.

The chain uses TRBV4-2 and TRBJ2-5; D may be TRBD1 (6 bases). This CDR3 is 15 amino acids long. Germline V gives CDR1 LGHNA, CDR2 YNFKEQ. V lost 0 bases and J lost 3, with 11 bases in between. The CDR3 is CASSQDYRVEETQYF. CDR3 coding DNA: TGTGCCAGCAGCCAAGACTACAGGGTCGAAGAGACCCAGTACTTC.

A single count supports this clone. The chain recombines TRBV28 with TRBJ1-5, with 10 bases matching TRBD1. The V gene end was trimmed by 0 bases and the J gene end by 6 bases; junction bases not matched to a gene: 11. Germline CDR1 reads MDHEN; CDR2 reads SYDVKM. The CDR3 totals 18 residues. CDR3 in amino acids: CASSLWGQGIRLGQPQHF. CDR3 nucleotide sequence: TGTGCCAGCAGTTTATGGGGACAGGGGATTAGATTGGGTCAGCCCCAGCATTTT.